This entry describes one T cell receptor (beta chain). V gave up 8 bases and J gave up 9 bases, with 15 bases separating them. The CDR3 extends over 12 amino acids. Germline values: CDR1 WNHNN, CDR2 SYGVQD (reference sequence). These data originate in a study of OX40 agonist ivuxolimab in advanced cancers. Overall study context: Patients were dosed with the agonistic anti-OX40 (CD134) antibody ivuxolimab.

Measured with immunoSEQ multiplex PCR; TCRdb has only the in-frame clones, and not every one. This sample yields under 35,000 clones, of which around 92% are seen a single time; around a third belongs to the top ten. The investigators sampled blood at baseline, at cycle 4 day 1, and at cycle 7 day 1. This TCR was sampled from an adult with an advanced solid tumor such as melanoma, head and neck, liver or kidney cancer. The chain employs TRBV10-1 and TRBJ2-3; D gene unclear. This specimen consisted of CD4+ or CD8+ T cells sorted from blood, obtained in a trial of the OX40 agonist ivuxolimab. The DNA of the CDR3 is TGCGCCAGCCCCCTGCGGCCTTGGACGCAGTATTTT. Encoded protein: CASPLRPWTQYF.